Below are 20 T cell receptor beta chains sequenced from a single sample in a study of regulatory T cells in long-lasting Graves disease. Researchers made TCR beta libraries by using iRepertoire HTBI primers and running Arm-PCR on CDR3 regions. One entry per CDR3 protein results from TCRdb running MiXCR on the multiplex PCR reads. The sample yields over 200,000 distinct CDR3 sequences, approximately 18% seen once. Time point reported: newly diagnosed GD, antithyroid drugs for less than 3 months. Researchers made the TCR library from RNA that was extracted from PBMCs. The same sample was also used in a study of T cells in Graves' hyperthyroidism and ophthalmopathy.

Sequencing was performed on peripheral blood mononuclear cells (PBMCs), taken at new diagnosis, from a patient treated with antithyroid drugs. The receptors derive from a woman aged 25 to 39 with Graves disease.

This clonotype was counted a few times. Since a much larger clone is just one base distant, this may be a read error. The V gene is TRBV28, the J gene TRBJ1-5; D remains ambiguous. V was pared by 11 bases and J by 0 bases, with 14 bases between. Per germline, CDR1 MDHEN and CDR2 SYDVKM. The CDR3 extends over 14 amino acids. CDR3 amino acids: CAGFSRDSNQPQHF. The CDR3 coding sequence is TGTGCCGGCTTCTCACGGGATAGCAATCAGCCCCAGCATTTT.

The chain carries TRBV2 and TRBJ1-4, with 8 bases matching TRBD1. Germline V gene lookup returns CDR1 SNHLY and CDR2 FYNNEI. The V and J ends lost 2 bases and 11 bases, in that order; junction bases with no gene match: 4. This CDR3 comprises 13 residues. This chain's CDR3 is CASSEWRQGKLFF. CDR3 bases: TGTGCCAGCAGTGAATGGCGACAGGGGAAACTGTTTTTT.

This clonotype has ten or more counts. The rearrangement uses TRBV3-1 and TRBJ2-1, with 9 bases fitting TRBD2. J was trimmed by 7 bases and V by 5 bases; bases with no gene match: 6. Looked up from germline, CDR1 is LGHDT and CDR2 is YNNKEL (reference sequence). The CDR3 is made up of 14 amino acids. In DNA form, the CDR3 reads TGTGCCAGCAGCGCGGGACTAGCAGGGAATGAGCAGTTCTTC. This codes for CASSAGLAGNEQFF.

This clonotype was seen at least ten times. The chain is built from TRBV20-1 and TRBJ1-4, with D uncertain. Germline V gene data show CDR1 as DFQATT and CDR2 as SNEGSKA (reference sequence). There are 13 residues in the CDR3. V lost 4 bases and J 1 base, leaving 7 bases between the germline ends. The CDR3, as DNA: TGCAGTGCTACAGAAGGAACTAATGAAAAACTGTTTTTT. This encodes CSATEGTNEKLFF.

The J gene is TRBJ2-2, the V gene TRBV20-1; 16 nucleotides match TRBD2. The CDR3 runs 16 residues. Unmatched junction bases numbered 7, after V lost 5 bases and J lost 7 bases. Germline assignment: CDR1 DFQATT and CDR2 SNEGSKA (reference sequence). The CDR3 loop is CSAPGTSGGAGGELFF. CDR3 DNA sequence: TGCAGTGCTCCGGGGACTAGCGGGGGGGCAGGCGGGGAGCTGTTTTTT.

This clonotype was observed at least ten times. V and J are TRBV7-9 and TRBJ2-1; the D gene could be TRBD1 or TRBD2 (5 bases each). The length of the CDR3 is 15 residues. Between the trimmed V and J ends, which lost 5 bases and 7 bases, there was a span of 18 bases. In germline, CDR1 is SEHNR, CDR2 FQNEAQ (reference sequence). The CDR3 loop is CASSGTGGVDNEQFF. CDR3 coding DNA: TGTGCCAGCAGCGGCACAGGAGGTGTAGATAATGAGCAGTTCTTC. Complete variable domain (other parts from reference TRBV7-9 and TRBJ2-1): DTGVSQNPRHKITKRGQNVTFRCDPISEHNRLYWYRQTLGQGPEFLTYFQNEAQLEKSRLLSDRFSAERPKGSFSTLEIQRTEQGDSAMYLCASSGTGGVDNEQFFGPGTRLTVL.

This clonotype was detected many times. V usage is TRBV20-1 and J usage is TRBJ1-5, with 7 bases that match TRBD1. Germline V gives CDR1 DFQATT, CDR2 SNEGSKA (reference sequence). This CDR3 region has 14 residues. The CDR3 is CSGTAGGGNQPQHF. CDR3 nucleotide sequence: TGCAGCGGGACAGCAGGGGGAGGTAATCAGCCCCAGCATTTT.

V is TRBV5-1 and J is TRBJ2-5, with TRBD2 matching 8 bases. The germline V gene has CDR1 SGHRS and CDR2 YFSETQ. This CDR3 region has 15 residues. V lost 0 bases, J lost 2 bases, and 3 bases stayed unmatched. The CDR3 sequence: CASSLGLASQETQYF. The CDR3 nucleotides read TGCGCCAGCAGCTTGGGACTAGCGTCGCAAGAGACCCAGTACTTC.

This clonotype was seen many times. The junction differs from germline at one of its ends, possibly a read error. The V and J genes are TRBV13 and TRBJ2-1; D possibly uses TRBD1 or TRBD2 (5 bases each). CDR3 length: 18 amino acids. CDR1 and CDR2 from the germline V gene are PRHDT and FYEKMQ (reference sequence). The CDR3 sequence: CASSRSPGRQSSYNEQFF. The DNA for the CDR3 is TGCGCCAGCAGCCGCTCCCCGGGACGCCAGAGCTCCTACAATGAGCAGTTCTTC.

This clonotype was observed many times. The V and J genes are TRBV18 and TRBJ1-4; TRBD1 agrees at 9 bases. Losses at the gene ends were 3 bases for V and 3 bases for J; bases not matched to a gene: 2. The CDR3 covers 15 residues. Germline lookup yields CDR1 KGHSH and CDR2 LQKENI. CDR3 residues: CASSPGTGPNEKLFF. CDR3 DNA: TGTGCCAGCTCACCGGGGACAGGGCCTAATGAAAAACTGTTTTTT.

This chain connects TRBV12-3 or TRBV12-4 to TRBJ1-3, with 7 bases lining up with TRBD1. V lost 8 bases, J lost 7 bases, and 20 bases stayed unmatched. The CDR3 spans 17 residues. The CDR3 is CASGSLTGEPLRNTIYF. The CDR3 DNA reads as TGTGCCAGCGGTAGCTTAACAGGGGAACCTCTGCGGAACACCATATATTTT.

This clonotype was detected many times. The chain links TRBV9 to TRBJ2-7; possible D gene TRBD1, 6 bases. This CDR3 is built from 12 residues. The germline V gene has CDR1 SGDLS and CDR2 YYNGEE. Trimming took off 0 bases at V and 7 bases at J, with 8 bases between the two ends. The CDR3 bases are TGTGCCAGCAGCGTAGTAGGGGGAGAGCAGTACTTC. Translated: CASSVVGGEQYF. The complete variable domain, with remaining parts taken from reference TRBV9 and TRBJ2-7, reads DSGVTQTPKHLITATGQRVTLRCSPRSGDLSVYWYQQSLDQGLQFLIQYYNGEERAKGNILERFSAQQFPDLHSELNLSSLELGDSALYFCASSVVGGEQYFGPGTRLTVT.

This clonotype was recorded many times. This rearrangement joins TRBV5-1 to TRBJ2-5; a possible D gene is TRBD1 (6 bases). This CDR3 has 14 residues. Germline lookup yields CDR1 SGHRS and CDR2 YFSETQ. The V and J ends lost 1 base and 1 base respectively, with 8 bases between them. CDR3 coding DNA: TGCGCCAGCAGCTTGAAGGGGGTCCAAGAGACCCAGTACTTC. Protein product: CASSLKGVQETQYF. Full variable domain (remainder filled in from reference TRBV5-1 and TRBJ2-5): KAGVTQTPRYLIKTRGQQVTLSCSPISGHRSVSWYQQTPGQGLQFLFEYFSETQRNKGNFPGRFSGRQFSNSRSEMNVSTLELGDSALYLCASSLKGVQETQYFGPGTRLLVL.

This clonotype was observed many times. J is TRBJ1-1 and V is TRBV10-2; D ambiguous. Germline V gene data show CDR1 as WSHSY and CDR2 as SAAADI. V was shortened by 6 bases and J by 4 bases, with 12 bases between the two germline ends. CDR3 size: 13 residues. CDR3 nucleotide sequence: TGCGCCAGCAGGACGGGATCCGGCACTGAAGCTTTCTTT. Translation: CASRTGSGTEAFF.

Of note for this clonotype: It may be a read error: a sequence one base away is much more abundant. The V and J genes are TRBV6-2 or TRBV6-3 and TRBJ1-1; D is perhaps TRBD1 (5 bases). This CDR3 has 13 amino acids. The germline CDR1 and CDR2 sequences are MNHEY and SVGEGT. The CDR3 reads CASHTDTNTEASF. As DNA, the CDR3 is TGTGCCAGCCACACGGACACAAATACTGAAGCTTCCTTT.

This clonotype was recorded only once. This chain connects TRBV20-1 to TRBJ2-1; 11 bases fit TRBD2. CDR3 size: 14 residues. Trimming cost V 2 bases and J 6 bases; bases outside gene matches: 3. Germline assignment: CDR1 DFQATT and CDR2 SNEGSKA (reference sequence). This CDR3 reads CSARLAGGPNEQFF. CDR3 coding DNA: TGCAGTGCTAGACTAGCGGGGGGTCCCAATGAGCAGTTCTTC.

This clonotype was counted ten times or more. The chain couples TRBV12-3 or TRBV12-4 to TRBJ2-1; TRBD1 matches at 11 bases. V lost 6 bases to trimming and J lost 6 bases; unmatched junction nucleotides: 4. The CDR3 contains 14 residues. The CDR3 is CASRPGTGGNEQFF. The CDR3 DNA is TGTGCCAGCAGACCTGGGACAGGGGGCAATGAGCAGTTCTTC.

This clonotype was detected ten times or more. The chain employs TRBV18 and TRBJ1-1; D unclear. V was cut by 3 bases and J by 4 bases, with 15 bases left in between. The CDR3 contains 15 residues. Germline CDR1 KGHSH, CDR2 LQKENI. CDR3 loop: CASSPTQSAGTEAFF. The CDR3, as DNA: TGTGCCAGCTCACCGACACAGTCTGCGGGCACTGAAGCTTTCTTT.

This clonotype was detected ten times or more. The J gene is TRBJ2-1, the V gene TRBV4-1, with D possibly matching TRBD2 (6 bases). CDR1 is MGHRA and CDR2 is YSYEKL in the germline V gene. This CDR3 contains 15 residues. V dropped 8 bases and J dropped 9 bases, with 23 bases sitting between them. The CDR3 DNA is TGCGCCAGCGCACTAGCTACCGCCTTAGGGGCTGAGCAGTTCTTC. It specifies CASALATALGAEQFF.

This clonotype was seen at least ten times. The gene calls are TRBV7-6 and TRBJ2-7; 7 nucleotides align to TRBD1. The ends lost 1 base at V and 4 bases at J; junction bases unmatched: 7. Germline V lookup: CDR1 SGHVS, CDR2 FNYEAQ. The CDR3 runs to 15 residues. Written as DNA, the CDR3 is TGTGCCAGCAGCTTAGATCCAGGGGGATCATACGAGCAGTACTTC. Translation gives CASSLDPGGSYEQYF. Complete variable domain (other parts from reference TRBV7-6 and TRBJ2-7): GAGVSQSPRYKVTKRGQDVALRCDPISGHVSLYWYRQALGQGPEFLTYFNYEAQQDKSGLPNDRFSAERPEGSISTLTIQRTEQRDSAMYRCASSLDPGGSYEQYFGPGTRLTVT.